Here is one T cell receptor (beta chain) with its context. The CDR3 sequence is 15 residues long. The ends were cut back, 4 bases at V and 2 bases at J, with 12 bases in the middle. Germline loops: CDR1 LGHDT, CDR2 YNNKEL (reference sequence). The data were taken from a study of blood T cell repertoires in COVID-19. Study-wide context: The origin of the acute and convalescent COVID-19 samples was the United States, Italy and Spain. T cells, B-cell-depleted T cells, or PBMCs supplied cDNA or gDNA.

The protocol was immunoSEQ multiplex PCR, while the TCRdb copy is restricted to in-frame clones and leaves out a portion. Of roughly 65,000 clones in the sample, roughly 80% were seen once. Specimen: peripheral blood. The rearrangement links TRBV3-1 (or the pseudogene TRBV3-2) to TRBJ2-1, with D tentatively TRBD1 (6 bases). The origin of this receptor is a human donor in a cohort sampled during active COVID-19. The CDR3 region has the DNA TGTGCCAGCAGCCCAGGGGACGGCACCTACAATGAGCAGTTCTTC. This sequence encodes CASSPGDGTYNEQFF.